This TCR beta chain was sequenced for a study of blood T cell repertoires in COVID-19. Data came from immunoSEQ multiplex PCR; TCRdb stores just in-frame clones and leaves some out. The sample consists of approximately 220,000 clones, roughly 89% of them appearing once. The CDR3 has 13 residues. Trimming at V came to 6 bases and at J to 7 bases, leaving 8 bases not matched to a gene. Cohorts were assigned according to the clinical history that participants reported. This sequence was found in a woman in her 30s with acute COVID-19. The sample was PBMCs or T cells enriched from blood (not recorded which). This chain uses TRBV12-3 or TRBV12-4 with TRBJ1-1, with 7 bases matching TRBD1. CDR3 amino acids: CASSQSRDSEAFF. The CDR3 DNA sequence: TGTGCCAGCAGCCAATCCCGGGACAGTGAAGCTTTCTTT.